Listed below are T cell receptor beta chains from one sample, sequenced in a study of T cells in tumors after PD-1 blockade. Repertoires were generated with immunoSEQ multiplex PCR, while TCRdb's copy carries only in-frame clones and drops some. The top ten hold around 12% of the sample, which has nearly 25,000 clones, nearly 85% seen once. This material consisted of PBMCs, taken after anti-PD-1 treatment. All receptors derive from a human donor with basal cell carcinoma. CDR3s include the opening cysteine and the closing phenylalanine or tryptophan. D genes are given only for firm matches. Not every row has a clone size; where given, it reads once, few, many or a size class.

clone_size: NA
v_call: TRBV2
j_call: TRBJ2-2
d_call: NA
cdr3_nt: TGTGCCAGCAGTGACACAGGGCTGAACACCGGGGAGCTGTTTTTT
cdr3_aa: CASSDTGLNTGELFF

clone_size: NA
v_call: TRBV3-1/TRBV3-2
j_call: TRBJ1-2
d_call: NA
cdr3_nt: TGTGCCAGCAGCCAAGAGAGCCGTCTTAACTATGGCTACACCTTC
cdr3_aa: CASSQESRLNYGYTF

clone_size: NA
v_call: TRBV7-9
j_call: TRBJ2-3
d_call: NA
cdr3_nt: TGTGCCAGCACCTCCAGGGGGGAGGCAGATACGCAGTATTTT
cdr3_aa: CASTSRGEADTQYF

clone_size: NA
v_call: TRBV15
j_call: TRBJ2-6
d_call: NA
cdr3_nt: TGTGCCACCAGCAGAGAGATTGGCTCTGGGGCCAACGTCCTGACTTTC
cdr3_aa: CATSREIGSGANVLTF

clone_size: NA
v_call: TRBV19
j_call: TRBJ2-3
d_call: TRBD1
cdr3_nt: TGTGCCAGTAGTATAGAAGGACAGGGCGCTAGCACAGATACGCAGTATTTT
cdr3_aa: CASSIEGQGASTDTQYF

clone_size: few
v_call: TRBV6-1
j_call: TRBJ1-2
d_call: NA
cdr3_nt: TGTGCCAGCAGTGAAAGGGTGGTATCGGGCTATGGCTACACCTTC
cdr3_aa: CASSERVVSGYGYTF

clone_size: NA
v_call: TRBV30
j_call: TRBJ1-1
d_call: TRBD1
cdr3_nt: TGTGCCTGGAGCAAAACAGGGGGCACTGAAGCTTTCTTT
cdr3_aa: CAWSKTGGTEAFF

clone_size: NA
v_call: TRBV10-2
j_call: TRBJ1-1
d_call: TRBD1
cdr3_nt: TGCGCCAGCGGACTACAGGGGGCGCACACTGAAGCTTTCTTT
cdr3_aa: CASGLQGAHTEAFF

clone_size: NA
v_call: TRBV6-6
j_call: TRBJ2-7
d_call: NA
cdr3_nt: TGTGCCAGCAGTTCCACGGTGGGTTGGTACTTC
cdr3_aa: CASSSTVGWYF

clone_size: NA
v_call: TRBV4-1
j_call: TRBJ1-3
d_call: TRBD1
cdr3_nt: TGCGCCAGCAGCGATCCTACAGGGGCTGGAAACACCATATATTTT
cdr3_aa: CASSDPTGAGNTIYF

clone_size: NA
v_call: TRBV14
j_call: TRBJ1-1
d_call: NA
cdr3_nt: TGTGCCAGCAGCCAAGGCCCAGGGTCCGGTGAAGCTTTCTTT
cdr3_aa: CASSQGPGSGEAFF

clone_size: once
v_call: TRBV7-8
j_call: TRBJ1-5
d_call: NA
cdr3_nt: TGTGCCAGCAGCCTGTCCCCCTACAGGGACCCTCATCAGCCCCAGCATTTT
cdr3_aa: CASSLSPYRDPHQPQHF

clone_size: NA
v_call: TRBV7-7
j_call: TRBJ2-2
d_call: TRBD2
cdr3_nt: TGTGCTAGCAGCCCGACTAGCGGGGAGGTTACCGGGGAGCTGTTTTTT
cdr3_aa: CASSPTSGEVTGELFF

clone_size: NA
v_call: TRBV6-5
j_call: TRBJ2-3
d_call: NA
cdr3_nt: TGTGCCAGCACGGGGGGCTTTAGCACAGATACGCAGTATTTT
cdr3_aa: CASTGGFSTDTQYF

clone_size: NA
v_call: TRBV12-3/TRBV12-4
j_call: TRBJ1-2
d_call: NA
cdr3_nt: TGTGCCAGCAGTCTACAGGGAAATTATGGCTACACCTTC
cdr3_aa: CASSLQGNYGYTF

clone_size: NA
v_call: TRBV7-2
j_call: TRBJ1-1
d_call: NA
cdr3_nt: TGTGCCAGCAGCCCCTTCCAGGGGAACACTGAAGCTTTCTTT
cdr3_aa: CASSPFQGNTEAFF

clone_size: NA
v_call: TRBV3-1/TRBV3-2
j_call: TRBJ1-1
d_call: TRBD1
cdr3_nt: TGTGCCAGCAGCCAAAGTAGGGACAGGGGAGCTGAAGCTTTCTTT
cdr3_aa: CASSQSRDRGAEAFF

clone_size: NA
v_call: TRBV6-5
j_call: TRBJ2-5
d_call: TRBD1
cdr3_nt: TGTGCCAGCAGTTTGGGACAGGGGTACCAAGAGACCCAGTACTTC
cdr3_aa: CASSLGQGYQETQYF

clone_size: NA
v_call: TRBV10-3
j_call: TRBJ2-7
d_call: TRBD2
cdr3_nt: TGTGCCATCAGCCGGTCTGGGACTAGCGGGGGGGATGGCGAGCAGTACTTC
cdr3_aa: CAISRSGTSGGDGEQYF

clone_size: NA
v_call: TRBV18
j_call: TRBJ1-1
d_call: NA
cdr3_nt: TGTGCCAGCTCATTTACAGGGTTCGCGCCCAATGAAGCTTTCTTT
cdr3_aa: CASSFTGFAPNEAFF

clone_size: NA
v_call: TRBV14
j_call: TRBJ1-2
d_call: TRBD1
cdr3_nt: TGTGCCAGCAGCCAGATGACAGGGCCCTATGGCTACACCTTC
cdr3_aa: CASSQMTGPYGYTF

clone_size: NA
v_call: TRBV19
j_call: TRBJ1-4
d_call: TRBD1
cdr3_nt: TGTGCCAGTAGTTCCAAGGGCAGGGGGCAACAGGATGAAAAACTGTTTTTT
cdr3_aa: CASSSKGRGQQDEKLFF

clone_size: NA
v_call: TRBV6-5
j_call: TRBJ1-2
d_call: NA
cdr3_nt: TGTGCCAGCACGGCAGGGGTGGGGGGCTACACCTTC
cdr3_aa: CASTAGVGGYTF

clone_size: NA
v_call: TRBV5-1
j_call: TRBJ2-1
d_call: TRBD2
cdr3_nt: TGCGCCAGCAGCCCGGGGGGGCTCTACAATGAGCAGTTCTTC
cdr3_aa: CASSPGGLYNEQFF

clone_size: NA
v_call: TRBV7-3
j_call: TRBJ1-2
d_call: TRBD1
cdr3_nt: TGTGCCAGCAGCCAGTCGAGACAGGGAATAGTTCGCTATGGCTACACCTTC
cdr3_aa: CASSQSRQGIVRYGYTF

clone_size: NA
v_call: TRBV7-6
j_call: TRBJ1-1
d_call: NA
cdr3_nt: TGTGCCAGCAGCAAAGGACGCGCGAACACTGAAGCTTTCTTT
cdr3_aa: CASSKGRANTEAFF

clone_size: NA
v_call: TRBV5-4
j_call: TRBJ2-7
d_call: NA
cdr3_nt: TGTGCCAGCAGCTCAGATGGTAGGGGAAAGCAGTACTTC
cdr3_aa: CASSSDGRGKQYF

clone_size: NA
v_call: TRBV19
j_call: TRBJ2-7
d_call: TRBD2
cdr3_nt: TGTGCCAGTAGTTCCGGGACTAGCGGGGCTCGCGAGCAGTACTTC
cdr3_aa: CASSSGTSGAREQYF

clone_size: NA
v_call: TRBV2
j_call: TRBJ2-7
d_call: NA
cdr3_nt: TGTGCCAGCAGTGAGCCATGGAGGGAGCAGTACTTC
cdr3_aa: CASSEPWREQYF

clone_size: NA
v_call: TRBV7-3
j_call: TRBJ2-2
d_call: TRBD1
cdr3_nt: TGTGCCAGCAGCCGGTTCGGGACAGCGAACACCGGGGAGCTGTTTTTT
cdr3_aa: CASSRFGTANTGELFF

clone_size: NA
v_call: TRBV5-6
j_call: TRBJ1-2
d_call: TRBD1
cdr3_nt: TGTGCCAGCAGCTTGTATTTGGGACAGGGAATCTATGGCTACACCTTC
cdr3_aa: CASSLYLGQGIYGYTF

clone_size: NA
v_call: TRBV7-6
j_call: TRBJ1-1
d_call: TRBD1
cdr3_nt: TGTGCCAGCAGCGTTTACTGGGACAGTGAAGCTTTCTTT
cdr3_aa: CASSVYWDSEAFF

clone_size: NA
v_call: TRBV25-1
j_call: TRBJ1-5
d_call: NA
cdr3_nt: TGTGCCAGCAGTTCATCGGAGGGTCCGAGCGGCAATCAGCCCCAGCATTTT
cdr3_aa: CASSSSEGPSGNQPQHF

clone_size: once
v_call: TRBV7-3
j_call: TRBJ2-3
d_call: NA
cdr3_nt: TGTGCCAGCAGCCCCCCGGCGCGCGGGGCAGATACGCAGTATTTT
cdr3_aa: CASSPPARGADTQYF

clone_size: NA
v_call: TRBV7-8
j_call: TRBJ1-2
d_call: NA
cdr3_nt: TGTGCCAGCAGCTTCAGGATACCTCTTAGGGAAGCCTATGGCTACACCTTC
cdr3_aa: CASSFRIPLREAYGYTF

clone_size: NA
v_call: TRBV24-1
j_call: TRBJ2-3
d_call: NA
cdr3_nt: TGTGCCACCAGTGAGCCGACCGAAGATACGCAGTATTTT
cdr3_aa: CATSEPTEDTQYF

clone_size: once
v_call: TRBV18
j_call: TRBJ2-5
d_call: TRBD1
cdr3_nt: TGTGCCAGCTCACCCCTTGGGACAGTACAAGAGACCCAGTACTTC
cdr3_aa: CASSPLGTVQETQYF

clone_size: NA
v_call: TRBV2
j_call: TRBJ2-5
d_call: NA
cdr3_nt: TGTGCCAGCAGTAATCAGGAGACCCAGTACTTC
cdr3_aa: CASSNQETQYF

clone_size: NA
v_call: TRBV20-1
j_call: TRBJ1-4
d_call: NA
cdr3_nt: TGCAGTGCCAGGGCTAATGAAAAACTGTTTTTT
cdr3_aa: CSARANEKLFF

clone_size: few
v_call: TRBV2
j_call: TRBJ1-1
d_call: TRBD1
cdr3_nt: TGTGCCAGCATTGGACAGGGGACTTTCTTT
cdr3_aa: CASIGQGTFF

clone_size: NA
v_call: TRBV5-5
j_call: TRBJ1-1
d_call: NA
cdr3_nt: TGTGCCAGCAGCGCCTGGGGGGGTATTGTGTGGGCTTTCTTT
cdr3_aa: CASSAWGGIVWAFF

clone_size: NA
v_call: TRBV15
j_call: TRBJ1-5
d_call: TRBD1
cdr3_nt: TGTGCCACCAGCAGAGATGTGGACAGGTGGGGTCAGCCCCAGCATTTT
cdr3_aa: CATSRDVDRWGQPQHF

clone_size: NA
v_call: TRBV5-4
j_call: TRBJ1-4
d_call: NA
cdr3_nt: TGTGCCAGCAGCGTGGACAGTGCAACTAATGAAAAACTGTTTTTT
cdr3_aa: CASSVDSATNEKLFF

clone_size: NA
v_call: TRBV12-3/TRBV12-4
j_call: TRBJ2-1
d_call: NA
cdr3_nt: TGTGCCAGCAGGGCTCAAAATGAGCAGTTCTTC
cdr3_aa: CASRAQNEQFF

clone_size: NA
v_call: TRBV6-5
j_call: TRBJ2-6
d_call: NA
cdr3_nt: TGTGCCAGCACCCTCTCGCACTCTGGGGCCAACGTCCTGACTTTC
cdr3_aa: CASTLSHSGANVLTF

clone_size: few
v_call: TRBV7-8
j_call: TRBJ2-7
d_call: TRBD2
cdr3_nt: TGTGCCAGCAGCTCGGGACTAGCGGGGGGTCTTTACGAGCAGTACTTC
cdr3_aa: CASSSGLAGGLYEQYF

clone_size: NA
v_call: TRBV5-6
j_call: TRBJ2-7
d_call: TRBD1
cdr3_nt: TGTGCCAGCAGCTCCCCCCCCAGGACAGGGCACGAGCAGTACTTC
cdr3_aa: CASSSPPRTGHEQYF

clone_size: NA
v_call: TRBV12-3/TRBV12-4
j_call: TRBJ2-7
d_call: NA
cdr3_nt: TGTGCCAGCAGTTCCGGACAATACGAGCAGTACTTC
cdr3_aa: CASSSGQYEQYF

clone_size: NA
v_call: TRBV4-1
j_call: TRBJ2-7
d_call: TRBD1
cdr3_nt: TGCGCCAGCAGTCTTGGGATACAGGGGGAGGACGAGCAGTACTTC
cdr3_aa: CASSLGIQGEDEQYF

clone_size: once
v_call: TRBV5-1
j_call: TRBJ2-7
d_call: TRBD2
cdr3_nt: TGCGCCAGCAGCTTGGAATACGGCGGGGGGGAGAGTTTGAGAGAGCAGTACTTC
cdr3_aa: CASSLEYGGGESLREQYF

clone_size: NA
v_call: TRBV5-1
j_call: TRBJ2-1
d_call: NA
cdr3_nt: TGCGCCAGCAGCTTGGGACAGAGTTACAATGAGCAGTTCTTC
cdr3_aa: CASSLGQSYNEQFF

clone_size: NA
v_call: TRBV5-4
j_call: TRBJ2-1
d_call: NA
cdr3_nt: TGTGCCAGCAGCTGGCGGGGGCGGGATGAGCAGTTCTTC
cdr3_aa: CASSWRGRDEQFF

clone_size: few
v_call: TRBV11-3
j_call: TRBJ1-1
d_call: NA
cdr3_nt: TGTGCCAGCAGCCTAAGTTTACCAGGGACATTGAACACTGAAGCTTTCTTT
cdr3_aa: CASSLSLPGTLNTEAFF

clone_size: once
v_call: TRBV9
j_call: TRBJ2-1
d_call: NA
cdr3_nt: TGTGCCAGCAGCGGGGGCGAGGGGTGGGACGGCTACAATGAGCAGTTCTTC
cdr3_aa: CASSGGEGWDGYNEQFF

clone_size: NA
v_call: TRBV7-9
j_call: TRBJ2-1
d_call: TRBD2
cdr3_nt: TGTGCCAGCAGCCCGCGGACTAGCGCCAACAATGAGCAGTTCTTC
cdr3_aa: CASSPRTSANNEQFF

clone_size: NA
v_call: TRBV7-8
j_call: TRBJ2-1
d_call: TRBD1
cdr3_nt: TGTGCCAGCAGCCGAGGACAGGGCTCCTACAATGAGCAGTTCTTC
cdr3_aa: CASSRGQGSYNEQFF